These 11 T cell receptor beta chains share one sample of origin, sequenced in a study of cytomegalovirus exposure and HLA in healthy donors. The PCR had 60 Vbeta and 13 Jbeta primers. The assay was immunoSEQ multiplex PCR, and TCRdb's table has in-frame clones only and misses some. The data contain about 230,000 clones, over 75% of them singletons. Sequencing was carried out using PBMCs. These receptors were collected from a boy aged 5-17 years in good health and CMV-seronegative.

The gene calls are TRBV19 and TRBJ1-1; 8 bases map to TRBD1. The length of the CDR3 is 14 residues. Germline CDR1 and CDR2: LNHDA and SQIVND (reference sequence). After removal of 11 bases from V and 2 bases from J, the junction contained 10 bases not matched to a gene. Here the CDR3 DNA reads TGTGCCGCCCAACGCAGGGGGCCTAACACTGAAGCTTTCTTT. It codes for CAAQRRGPNTEAFF.

The rearrangement joins TRBV29-1 to TRBJ2-1; D is perhaps TRBD2 (6 bases). The length of the CDR3 is 14 residues. Trimming shortened V by 2 bases and J by 1 base, and 9 bases separated the two germline ends. Germline-derived CDR1 and CDR2 are SQVTM and ANQGSEA. The CDR3 protein is CSVEQGLSYNEQFF. In nucleotides, the CDR3 is TGCAGCGTTGAACAGGGACTGTCCTACAATGAGCAGTTCTTC.

This clone was detected only a few times. The chain has TRBV7-9 and TRBJ2-7; 8 bases line up with TRBD1. CDR1 is SEHNR and CDR2 is FQNEAQ in the germline V gene (reference sequence). The CDR3 has 16 residues. The ends lost 3 bases at V and 2 bases at J; junction bases unmatched: 9. The CDR3 loop is CASSFDGDRWAYEQYF. The CDR3 nucleotides are TGTGCCAGCAGCTTCGACGGGGACAGGTGGGCCTACGAGCAGTACTTC.

V gene TRBV27 combines with J gene TRBJ1-2, with D perhaps matching TRBD1 (5 bases). Germline CDR1 reads MNHEY; CDR2 reads SMNVEV (reference sequence). Trimming cost V 5 bases and J 5 bases, with 18 bases left between them. The CDR3 is 15 residues long. CDR3 amino acids: CASSLSSRGDYGYTF. CDR3 in DNA: TGTGCCAGCAGTCTGAGTTCAAGGGGCGATTATGGCTACACCTTC.

This clone was observed a few times. The J gene is TRBJ1-3, the V gene TRBV7-6; D is unclear. CDR1 is SGHVS, CDR2 FNYEAQ, per germline. The length of the CDR3 is 12 residues. The V gene lost 3 bases and the J gene lost 4 bases, with 4 bases spanning the gap. CDR3 residues: CASSFGGNTIYF. The DNA of the CDR3 is TGTGCCAGCAGCTTCGGGGGAAACACCATATATTTT.

On this clone: This same CDR3 is encoded by further DNA sequences in the sample. The chain carries TRBV5-1 and TRBJ2-7; unclear D gene. CDR3 length equals 13 residues. Trimming removed 0 bases at V and 3 bases at J, with 7 bases between. Germline lookup yields CDR1 SGHRS and CDR2 YFSETQ. The CDR3 loop is CASSLGQVYEQYF. In nucleotides, the CDR3 is TGCGCCAGCAGCTTGGGCCAGGTCTACGAGCAGTACTTC.

V usage is TRBV7-2 and J usage is TRBJ1-2; D is undetermined. Germline V gene sequence: CDR1 SGHTA, CDR2 FQGNSA. V lost 3 bases, J lost 4 bases, and 6 bases lay in between. The CDR3 totals 12 residues. CDR3 sequence reads: CASSFRGYGYTF. CDR3 nucleotides: TGTGCCAGCAGCTTCCGGGGCTATGGCTACACCTTC.

This clone was detected once. The chain is built from TRBV19 and TRBJ2-7, with TRBD2 identical over 12 bases. J gave up 7 bases and V 9 bases, and 13 bases lay outside the gene matches. The CDR3 spans 15 residues. The germline V gene encodes CDR1 LNHDA and CDR2 SQIVND (reference sequence). The CDR3 loop reads CASRGILAGGKEQYF. In DNA form, the CDR3 reads TGTGCCAGCCGAGGGATACTAGCGGGAGGTAAAGAGCAGTACTTC.

The genes are TRBV11-3 and TRBJ2-4; 9 bases match TRBD1. Germline V gene data show CDR1 as SGHNT and CDR2 as YENEEA. The CDR3 length is 16 residues. Trimming removed 5 bases from V and 6 bases from J; junction bases left unmatched: 11. Written as DNA, the CDR3 is TGTGCCAGCAGCCCCGACAGGGGGTATACAGGAAACATTCAGTACTTC. Translated: CASSPDRGYTGNIQYF.

CDR3 in amino acids: CASSEWGQDLFGYTF. The CDR3 coding sequence is TGTGCCAGCAGTGAGTGGGGACAGGACCTGTTTGGCTACACCTTC. V is TRBV6-1 and J is TRBJ1-2, with TRBD1 identical over 8 bases. V lost 3 bases to trimming and J lost 7 bases; unmatched junction nucleotides: 10. The germline CDR1 and CDR2 sequences are MNHNS and SASEGT. The CDR3 length is 15 residues.

The chain recombines TRBV7-2 with TRBJ2-1, with TRBD2 matching 11 bases. V shed 3 bases and J 0 bases; nucleotides not matched to a gene: 1. CDR3 length: 16 residues. CDR1 SGHTA and CDR2 FQGNSA come from the germline V gene. The CDR3 nucleotides read TGTGCCAGCAGCTTCGGACTAGCGGGCTCCTACAATGAGCAGTTCTTC. Protein product: CASSFGLAGSYNEQFF.